This T cell receptor beta chain is drawn from a study of T cells after yellow fever vaccination. Per germline, CDR1 SSHAT and CDR2 FNYEAQ (reference sequence). The CDR3 covers 14 residues. Trimming stripped 0 bases from V and 7 bases from J, with 10 bases between. This clonotype was seen ten or more times. Using its own MiXCR run on the 5' RACE reads, TCRdb lists one record per CDR3 protein. The sample lists roughly 310,000 distinct CDR3 sequences; 3% to 4.5% were seen once. Sequenced material: PBMCs, taken on the day of the yellow fever booster vaccination. The TCR sequence derives from a man between 18 and 35 years old who received the YFV17D yellow fever vaccine. The chain uses TRBV7-7 and TRBJ2-1; maybe TRBD2 (5 bases). The CDR3, as DNA: TGTGCCAGCAGCTTAGCCACTAGTTTTAATGAGCAGTTCTTC. Protein product: CASSLATSFNEQFF.